A selection of T cell receptor beta chains follows, all from one sample in a study of shared clonotypes between healthy human individuals. The method was immunoSEQ multiplex PCR; TCRdb's version includes in-frame clones alone and lacks a portion of them. The sample holds over 400,000 clones, 60% to 80% seen once. Material: PBMCs. Source of these receptors: a woman aged 40-49 years in good health. Some clones in this sample may be carry-over from other donors' samples. Both conserved end residues are part of each CDR3. Fields, in order: CDR3 protein, V gene, J gene.

cdr3_aa: CASSPQDGNQETQYF
v_call: TRBV5-1
j_call: TRBJ2-5

cdr3_aa: CAWGRINQPQHF
v_call: TRBV30
j_call: TRBJ1-5

cdr3_aa: CASSQVWTSGIEQYF
v_call: TRBV4-1
j_call: TRBJ2-7

cdr3_aa: CASSARDFSSYNEQFF
v_call: TRBV5-5
j_call: TRBJ2-1

cdr3_aa: CASSWTDEAFF
v_call: TRBV19
j_call: TRBJ1-1

cdr3_aa: CASSYRTYNEQFF
v_call: TRBV6-1
j_call: TRBJ2-1

cdr3_aa: CASSSPAEGEQYF
v_call: TRBV28
j_call: TRBJ2-7

cdr3_aa: CASSLGTSGNNEQFF
v_call: TRBV27
j_call: TRBJ2-1

cdr3_aa: CASSSRTGFNQPQHF
v_call: TRBV28
j_call: TRBJ1-5

cdr3_aa: CASSVSGTAGEQYF
v_call: TRBV9
j_call: TRBJ2-7